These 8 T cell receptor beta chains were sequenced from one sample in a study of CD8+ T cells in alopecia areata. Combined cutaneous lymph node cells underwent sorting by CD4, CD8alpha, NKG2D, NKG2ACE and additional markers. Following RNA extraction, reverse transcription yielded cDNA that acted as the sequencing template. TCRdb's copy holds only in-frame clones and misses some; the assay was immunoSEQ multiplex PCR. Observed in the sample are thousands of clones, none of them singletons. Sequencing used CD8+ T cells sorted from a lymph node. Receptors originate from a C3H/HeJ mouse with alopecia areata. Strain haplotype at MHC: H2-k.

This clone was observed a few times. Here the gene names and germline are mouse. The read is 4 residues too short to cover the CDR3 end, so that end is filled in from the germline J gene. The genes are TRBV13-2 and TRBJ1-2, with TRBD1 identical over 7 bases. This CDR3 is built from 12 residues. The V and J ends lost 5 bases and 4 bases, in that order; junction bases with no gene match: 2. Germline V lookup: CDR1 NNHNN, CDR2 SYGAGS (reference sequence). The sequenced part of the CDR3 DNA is TGTGCCAGCGGAGACAGGGCCTCC. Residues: CASGDRAS. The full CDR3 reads CASGDRASDYTF.

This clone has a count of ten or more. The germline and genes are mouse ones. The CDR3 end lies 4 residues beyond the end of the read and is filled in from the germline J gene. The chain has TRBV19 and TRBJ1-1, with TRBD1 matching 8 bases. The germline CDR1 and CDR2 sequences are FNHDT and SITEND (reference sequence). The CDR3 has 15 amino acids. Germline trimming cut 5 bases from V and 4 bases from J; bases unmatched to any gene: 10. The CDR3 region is CASRISDRGGTEVFF. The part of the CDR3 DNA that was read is TGTGCCAGCAGGATCTCTGACAGGGGAGGCACA.

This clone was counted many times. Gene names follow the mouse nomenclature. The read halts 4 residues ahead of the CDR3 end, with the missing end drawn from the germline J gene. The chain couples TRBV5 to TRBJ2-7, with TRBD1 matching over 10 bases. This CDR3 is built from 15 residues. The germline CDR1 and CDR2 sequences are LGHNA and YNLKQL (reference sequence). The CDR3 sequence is CASSQDEGQGNEQYF. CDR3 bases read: TGTGCCAGCAGCCAAGATGAGGGACAGGGGAAT.

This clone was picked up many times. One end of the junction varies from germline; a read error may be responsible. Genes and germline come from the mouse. CDR3 in amino acids: CTSSRDRDSYAEQFF. The DNA read from the CDR3 is TGTACTAGCAGTAGAGATAGGGACAGCTATGCT. The chain employs TRBV17 and TRBJ2-1; 7 bases fit TRBD1. The DNA ends 4 residues before the CDR3 does, and the rest of the CDR3 is filled in from the germline J gene. This CDR3 has 15 amino acids. CDR1 and CDR2 from the germline V gene are MNHDT and YYDKIL.

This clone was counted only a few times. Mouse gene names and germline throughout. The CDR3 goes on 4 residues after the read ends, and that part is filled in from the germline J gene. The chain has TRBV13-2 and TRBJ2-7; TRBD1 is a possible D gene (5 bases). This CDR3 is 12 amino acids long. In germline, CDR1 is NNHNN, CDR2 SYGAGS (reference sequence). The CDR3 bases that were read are TGTGCCAGCGGTGCGGACAAATAT. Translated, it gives CASGADKY. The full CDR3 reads CASGADKYEQYF.

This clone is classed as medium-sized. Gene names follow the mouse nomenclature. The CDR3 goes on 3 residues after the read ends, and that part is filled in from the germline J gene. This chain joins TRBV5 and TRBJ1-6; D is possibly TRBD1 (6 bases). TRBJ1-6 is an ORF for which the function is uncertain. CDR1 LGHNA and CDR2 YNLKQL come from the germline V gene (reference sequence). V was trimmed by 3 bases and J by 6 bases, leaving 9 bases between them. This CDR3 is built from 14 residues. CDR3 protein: CASSQSRGNSPLYF. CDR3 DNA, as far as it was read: TGTGCCAGCAGCCAGAGCAGGGGTAATTCGCCC.

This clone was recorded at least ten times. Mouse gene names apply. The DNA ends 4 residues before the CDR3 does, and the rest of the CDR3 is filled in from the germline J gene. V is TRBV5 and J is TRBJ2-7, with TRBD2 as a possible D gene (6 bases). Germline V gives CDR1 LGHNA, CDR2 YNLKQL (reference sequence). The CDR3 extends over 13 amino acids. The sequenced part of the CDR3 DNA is TGTGCCAGCAGCCATCGGGACTTTTAT. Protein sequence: CASSHRDFY. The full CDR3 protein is CASSHRDFYEQYF.

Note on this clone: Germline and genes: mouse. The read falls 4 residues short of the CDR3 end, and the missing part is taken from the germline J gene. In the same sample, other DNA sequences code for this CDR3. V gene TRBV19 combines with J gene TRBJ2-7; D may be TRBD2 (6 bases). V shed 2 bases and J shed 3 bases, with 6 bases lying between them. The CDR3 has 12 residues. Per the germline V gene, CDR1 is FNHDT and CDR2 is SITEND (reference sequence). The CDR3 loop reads CASSIGGYEQYF. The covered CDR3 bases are TGTGCCAGCAGTATTGGGGGCTAT.